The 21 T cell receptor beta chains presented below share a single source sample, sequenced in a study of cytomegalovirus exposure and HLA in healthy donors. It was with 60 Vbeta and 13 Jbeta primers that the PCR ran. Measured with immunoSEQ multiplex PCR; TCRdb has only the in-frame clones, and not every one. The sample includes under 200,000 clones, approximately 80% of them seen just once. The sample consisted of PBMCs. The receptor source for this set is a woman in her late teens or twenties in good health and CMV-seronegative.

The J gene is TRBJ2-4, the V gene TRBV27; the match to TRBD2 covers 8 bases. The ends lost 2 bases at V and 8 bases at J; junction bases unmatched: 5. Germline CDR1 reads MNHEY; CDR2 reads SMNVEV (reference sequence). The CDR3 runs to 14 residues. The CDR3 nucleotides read TGTGCCAGCAGTTTAGGCCCGGGGGGGGACATTCAGTACTTC. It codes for CASSLGPGGDIQYF.

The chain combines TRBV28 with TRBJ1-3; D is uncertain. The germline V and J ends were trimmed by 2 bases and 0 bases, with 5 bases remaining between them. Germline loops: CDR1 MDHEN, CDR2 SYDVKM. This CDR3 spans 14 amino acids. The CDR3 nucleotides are TGTGCCAGCAGTTTACGTAGCTCTGGAAACACCATATATTTT. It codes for CASSLRSSGNTIYF.

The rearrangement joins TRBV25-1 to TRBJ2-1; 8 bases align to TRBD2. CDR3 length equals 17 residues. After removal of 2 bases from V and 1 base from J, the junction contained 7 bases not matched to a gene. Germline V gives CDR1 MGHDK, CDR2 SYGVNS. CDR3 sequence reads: CASSERGAGVSYNEQFF. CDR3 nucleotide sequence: TGTGCCAGCAGTGAACGAGGAGCGGGAGTATCCTACAATGAGCAGTTCTTC.

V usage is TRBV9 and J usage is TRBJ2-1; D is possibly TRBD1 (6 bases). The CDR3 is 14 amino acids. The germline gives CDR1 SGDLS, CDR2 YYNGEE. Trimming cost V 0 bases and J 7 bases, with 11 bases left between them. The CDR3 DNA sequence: TGTGCCAGCAGCGTAGATCCAGGGGTGAATGAGCAGTTCTTC. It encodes CASSVDPGVNEQFF.

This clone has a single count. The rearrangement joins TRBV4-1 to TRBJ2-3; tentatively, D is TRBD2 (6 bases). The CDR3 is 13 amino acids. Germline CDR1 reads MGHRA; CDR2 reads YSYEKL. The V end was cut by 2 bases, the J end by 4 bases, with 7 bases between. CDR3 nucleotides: TGCGCCAGCAGCCAACCGGGGGCAGATACGCAGTATTTT. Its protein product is CASSQPGADTQYF.

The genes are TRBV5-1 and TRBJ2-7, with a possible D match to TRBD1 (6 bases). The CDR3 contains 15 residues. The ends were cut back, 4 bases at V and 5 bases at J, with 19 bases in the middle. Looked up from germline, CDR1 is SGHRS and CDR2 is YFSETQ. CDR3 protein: CASSPEGQGYHEQYF. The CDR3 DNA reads TGCGCCAGCAGCCCCGAGGGACAAGGCTACCACGAGCAGTACTTC. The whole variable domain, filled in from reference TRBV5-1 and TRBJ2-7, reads KAGVTQTPRYLIKTRGQQVTLSCSPISGHRSVSWYQQTPGQGLQFLFEYFSETQRNKGNFPGRFSGRQFSNSRSEMNVSTLELGDSALYLCASSPEGQGYHEQYFGPGTRLTVT.

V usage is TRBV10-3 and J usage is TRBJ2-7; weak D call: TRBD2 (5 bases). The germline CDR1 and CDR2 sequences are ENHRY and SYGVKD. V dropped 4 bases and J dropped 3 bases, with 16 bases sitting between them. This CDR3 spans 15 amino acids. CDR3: CAISVPRGQLYEQYF. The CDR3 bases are TGTGCCATCAGTGTCCCGAGAGGGCAGCTCTACGAGCAGTACTTC.

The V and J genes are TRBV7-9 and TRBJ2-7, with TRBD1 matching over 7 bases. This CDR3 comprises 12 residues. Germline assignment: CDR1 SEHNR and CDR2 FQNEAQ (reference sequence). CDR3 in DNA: TGTTCCGTACAGGGGACCTCCTACGAGCAGTACTTC. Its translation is CSVQGTSYEQYF.

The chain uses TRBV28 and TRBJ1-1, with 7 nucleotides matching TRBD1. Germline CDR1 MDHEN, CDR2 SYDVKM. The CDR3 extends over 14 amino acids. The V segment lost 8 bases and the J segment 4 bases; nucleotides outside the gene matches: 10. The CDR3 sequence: CASSVFQGGTEAFF. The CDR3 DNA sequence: TGTGCCAGCTCAGTTTTTCAGGGGGGCACTGAAGCTTTCTTT.

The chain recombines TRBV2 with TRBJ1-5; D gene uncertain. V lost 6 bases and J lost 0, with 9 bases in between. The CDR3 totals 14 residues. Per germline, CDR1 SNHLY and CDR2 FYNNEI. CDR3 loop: CASRAGYSNQPQHF. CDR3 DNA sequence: TGTGCCAGCAGGGCAGGTTATAGCAATCAGCCCCAGCATTTT.

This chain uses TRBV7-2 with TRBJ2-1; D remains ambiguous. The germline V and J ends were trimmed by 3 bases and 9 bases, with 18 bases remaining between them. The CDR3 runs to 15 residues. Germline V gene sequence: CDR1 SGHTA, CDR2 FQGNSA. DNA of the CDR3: TGTGCCAGCAGCTTCCTACATTGGCGTCGGGTTGAGCAGTTCTTC. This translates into CASSFLHWRRVEQFF. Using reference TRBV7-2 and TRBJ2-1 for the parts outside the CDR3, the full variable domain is GAGVSQSPSNKVTEKGKDVELRCDPISGHTALYWYRQSLGQGLEFLIYFQGNSAPDKSGLPSDRFSAERTGGSVSTLTIQRTQQEDSAVYLCASSFLHWRRVEQFFGPGTRLTVL.

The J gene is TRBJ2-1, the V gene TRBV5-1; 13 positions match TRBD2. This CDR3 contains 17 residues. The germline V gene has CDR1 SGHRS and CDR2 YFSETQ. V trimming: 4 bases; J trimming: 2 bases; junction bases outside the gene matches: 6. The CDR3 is CASSGGLAGLAYNEQFF. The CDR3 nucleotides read TGCGCCAGCAGCGGGGGACTAGCGGGGCTGGCCTACAATGAGCAGTTCTTC.

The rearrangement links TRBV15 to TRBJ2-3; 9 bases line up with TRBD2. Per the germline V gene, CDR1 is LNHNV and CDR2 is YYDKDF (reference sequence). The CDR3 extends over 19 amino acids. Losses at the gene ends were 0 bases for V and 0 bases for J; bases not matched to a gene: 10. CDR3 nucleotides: TGTGCCACCAGCAGAGATGGCGGGGGGGCGAGGCGGAGCACAGATACGCAGTATTTT. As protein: CATSRDGGGARRSTDTQYF.

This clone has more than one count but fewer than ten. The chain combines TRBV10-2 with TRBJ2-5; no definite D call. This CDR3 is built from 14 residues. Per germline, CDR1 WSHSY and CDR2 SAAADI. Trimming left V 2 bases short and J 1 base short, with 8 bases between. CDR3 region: CASSETNSQETQYF. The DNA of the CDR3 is TGCGCCAGCAGTGAGACCAATAGCCAAGAGACCCAGTACTTC.

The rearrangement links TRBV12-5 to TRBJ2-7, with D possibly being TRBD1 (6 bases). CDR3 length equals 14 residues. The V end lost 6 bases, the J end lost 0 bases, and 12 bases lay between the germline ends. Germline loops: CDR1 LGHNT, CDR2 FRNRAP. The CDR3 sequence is CASGPQGPSYEQYF. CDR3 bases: TGTGCTAGTGGACCACAGGGACCCTCCTACGAGCAGTACTTC.

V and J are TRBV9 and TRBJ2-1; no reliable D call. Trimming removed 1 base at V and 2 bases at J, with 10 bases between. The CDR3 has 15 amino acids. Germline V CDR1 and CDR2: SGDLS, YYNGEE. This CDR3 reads CASSVRRDTYNEQFF. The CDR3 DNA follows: TGTGCCAGCAGCGTAAGACGTGACACCTACAATGAGCAGTTCTTC.

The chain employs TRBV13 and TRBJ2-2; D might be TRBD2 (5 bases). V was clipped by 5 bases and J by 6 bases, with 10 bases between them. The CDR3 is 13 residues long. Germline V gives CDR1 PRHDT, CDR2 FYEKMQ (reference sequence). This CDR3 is CASSRPSSGELFF. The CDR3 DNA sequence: TGTGCCAGCAGCCGCCCTAGCTCCGGGGAGCTGTTTTTT. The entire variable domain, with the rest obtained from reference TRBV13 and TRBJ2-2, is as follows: AAGVIQSPRHLIKEKRETATLKCYPIPRHDTVYWYQQGPGQDPQFLISFYEKMQSDKGSIPDRFSAQQFSDYHSELNMSSLELGDSALYFCASSRPSSGELFFGEGSRLTVL.

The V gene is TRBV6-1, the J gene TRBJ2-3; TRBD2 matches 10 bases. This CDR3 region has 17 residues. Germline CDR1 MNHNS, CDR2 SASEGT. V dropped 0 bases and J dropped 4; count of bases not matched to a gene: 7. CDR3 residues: CASSEALPGLAPDTQYF. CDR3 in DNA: TGTGCCAGCAGTGAAGCGCTTCCGGGACTAGCGCCAGATACGCAGTATTTT.

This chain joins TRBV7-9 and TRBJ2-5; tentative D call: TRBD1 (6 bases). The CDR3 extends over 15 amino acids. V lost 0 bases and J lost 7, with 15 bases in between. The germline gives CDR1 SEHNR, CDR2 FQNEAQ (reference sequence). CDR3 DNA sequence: TGTGCCAGCAGCTTAGCAGGGGGTTTTGCGGGGACCCAGTACTTC. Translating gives CASSLAGGFAGTQYF.

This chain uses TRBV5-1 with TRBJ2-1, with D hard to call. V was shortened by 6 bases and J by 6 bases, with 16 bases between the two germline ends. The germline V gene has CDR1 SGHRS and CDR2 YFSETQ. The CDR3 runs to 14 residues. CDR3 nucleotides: TGCGCCAGCACCCGAGAGGATACCGTCAATGAGCAGTTCTTC. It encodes CASTREDTVNEQFF.

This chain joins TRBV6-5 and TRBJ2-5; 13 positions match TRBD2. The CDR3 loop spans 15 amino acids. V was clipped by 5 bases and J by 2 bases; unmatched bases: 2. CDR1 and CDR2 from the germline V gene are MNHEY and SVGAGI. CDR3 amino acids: CASSKTSGGQETQYF. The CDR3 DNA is TGTGCCAGCAGTAAGACTAGCGGGGGGCAAGAGACCCAGTACTTC.